This entry lists 9 T cell receptor beta chains sequenced from one sample in a study of blood T cell repertoires in COVID-19. TCRdb's table, derived via immunoSEQ multiplex PCR, lists solely in-frame clones and lacks some. The table includes about 160,000 clones, around 93% detected once. The sequencing sample was made of peripheral blood. The receptors derive from a man younger than 40 with COVID-19, enrolled during active disease.

The V call is TRBV5-1, the J call TRBJ2-1; 10 nucleotides match TRBD2. J was trimmed by 8 bases and V by 4 bases; bases with no gene match: 9. CDR3 size: 15 residues. CDR1 and CDR2 from the germline V gene are SGHRS and YFSETQ. CDR3 amino acids: CASSSGTSVPHEQFF. The CDR3 nucleotides are TGCGCCAGCAGCAGCGGGACTAGCGTTCCACATGAGCAGTTCTTC.

The V gene is TRBV6-1, the J gene TRBJ1-2, with 8 positions matching TRBD1. Germline loops: CDR1 MNHNS, CDR2 SASEGT. The CDR3 consists of 15 residues. Trimming cost V 1 base and J 4 bases; bases outside gene matches: 5. The CDR3 spells CASSEGVQGVYGYTF. The DNA for the CDR3 is TGTGCCAGCAGTGAAGGGGTACAGGGGGTCTATGGCTACACCTTC.

The chain uses TRBV27 and TRBJ1-2; weak D call: TRBD1 (6 bases). The germline V and J ends were trimmed by 4 bases and 6 bases, with 18 bases remaining between them. Germline-derived CDR1 and CDR2 are MNHEY and SMNVEV (reference sequence). The CDR3 length is 15 residues. The DNA of the CDR3 is TGTGCCAGCAGTTCGGCAGGGGACTACGCCCATGGCTACACCTTC. Its protein is CASSSAGDYAHGYTF.

This chain links TRBV2 with TRBJ2-2; possibly TRBD1 for D (6 bases). The V gene lost 8 bases and the J gene lost 4 bases, with 14 bases spanning the gap. The CDR3 covers 14 residues. The germline gives CDR1 SNHLY, CDR2 FYNNEI. The CDR3 DNA reads as TGTGCCAGCGAAAGCCAGGGGAGCACCGGGGAGCTGTTTTTT. It encodes CASESQGSTGELFF.

The chain uses TRBV2 and TRBJ2-7; D call uncertain. The CDR3 is made up of 14 amino acids. The V gene lost 1 base and the J gene lost 2 bases, with 9 bases spanning the gap. Germline V gene lookup returns CDR1 SNHLY and CDR2 FYNNEI. The CDR3 loop is CASSEDLLAYEQYF. As DNA, the CDR3 is TGTGCCAGCAGTGAAGATTTACTTGCCTACGAGCAGTACTTC.

The chain joins TRBV29-1 to TRBJ1-1, with D perhaps TRBD1 (5 bases). The V end was cut by 6 bases, the J end by 5 bases, with 10 bases between. The CDR3 spans 11 residues. Germline V CDR1 and CDR2: SQVTM, ANQGSEA. The CDR3 DNA sequence: TGCAGCGTGTCGGGGGGGACTGAAGCTTTCTTT. This sequence encodes CSVSGGTEAFF.

V is TRBV6-5 and J is TRBJ2-2; 10 bases map to TRBD1. The CDR3 loop spans 14 amino acids. The V and J ends lost 5 bases and 5 bases, in that order; junction bases with no gene match: 2. Germline-derived CDR1 and CDR2 are MNHEY and SVGAGI. The CDR3 is CASSQGQGTGELFF. The DNA for the CDR3 is TGTGCCAGCAGTCAGGGACAGGGGACCGGGGAGCTGTTTTTT.

CDR3 region: CAWGYQSYEQYF. CDR3 DNA: TGTGCCTGGGGCTACCAATCCTACGAGCAGTACTTC. This chain connects TRBV30 to TRBJ2-7; D is undetermined. V was trimmed by 5 bases and J by 1 base, leaving 9 bases between them. The CDR3 totals 12 residues. Germline values: CDR1 GTSNPN, CDR2 SVGIG (reference sequence).

The chain employs TRBV5-1 and TRBJ1-4; 7 bases map to TRBD1. This CDR3 comprises 15 residues. J was trimmed by 4 bases and V by 4 bases; bases with no gene match: 7. Germline CDR1 and CDR2: SGHRS and YFSETQ. CDR3 amino acids: CASSIRGWGNEKLFF. The CDR3 coding sequence is TGCGCCAGCAGCATCAGGGGGTGGGGTAATGAAAAACTGTTTTTT. Combining the CDR3 with reference TRBV5-1 and TRBJ1-4 gives the whole variable domain KAGVTQTPRYLIKTRGQQVTLSCSPISGHRSVSWYQQTPGQGLQFLFEYFSETQRNKGNFPGRFSGRQFSNSRSEMNVSTLELGDSALYLCASSIRGWGNEKLFFGSGTQLSVL.